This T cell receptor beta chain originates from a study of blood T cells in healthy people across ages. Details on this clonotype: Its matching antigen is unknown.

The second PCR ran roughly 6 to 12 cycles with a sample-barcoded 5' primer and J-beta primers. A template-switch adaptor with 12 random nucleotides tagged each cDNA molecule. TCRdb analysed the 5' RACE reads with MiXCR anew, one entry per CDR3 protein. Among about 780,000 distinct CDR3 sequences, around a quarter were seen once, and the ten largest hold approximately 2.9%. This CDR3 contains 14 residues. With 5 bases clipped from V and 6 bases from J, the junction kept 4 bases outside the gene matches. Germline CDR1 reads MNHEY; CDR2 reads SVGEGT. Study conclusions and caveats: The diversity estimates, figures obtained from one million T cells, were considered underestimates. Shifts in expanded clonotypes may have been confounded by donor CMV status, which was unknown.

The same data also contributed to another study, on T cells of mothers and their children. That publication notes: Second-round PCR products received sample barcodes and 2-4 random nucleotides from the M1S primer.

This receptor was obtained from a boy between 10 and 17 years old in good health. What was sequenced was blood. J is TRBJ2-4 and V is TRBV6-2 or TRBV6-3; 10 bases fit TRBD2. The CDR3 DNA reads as TGTGCCAGCAGTCCAGCTAGCGGGGGAAACATTCAGTACTTC. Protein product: CASSPASGGNIQYF.